The T cell receptor (beta chain) described here comes from a study of monozygotic twins with inflammatory bowel disease. TCRdb reanalyzed the 5' RACE reads, giving one entry per CDR3 protein sequence and no DNA. This sample's clone table lists 330,000 or so distinct CDR3 sequences. Findings and limits, study-wide: Different T cell subtypes could not be distinguished.

No T cells were sorted before total RNA was taken from whole blood. About this clonotype itself: Its antigen remains unknown.

Germline V lookup: CDR1 MNHEY, CDR2 SVGEGT. There are 16 residues in the CDR3. The receptor's source is a human donor with ulcerative colitis or Crohn's disease, or a healthy co-twin of an affected twin (not recorded which). The V and J genes are TRBV6-2 or TRBV6-3 and TRBJ2-7; absent DNA, TCRdb's TRBD1 call cannot be checked. Sequencing was done on a sample of blood. The CDR3 loop reads CASSFHAGTGAYEQYF.